The source of this T cell receptor (beta chain) is a study of T-cell memory formation after mild COVID-19. For the study at large: The study found TCR clusters largely donor specific.

As regards this clonotype: Its antigen is still unknown.

It was 5'RACE with constant-segment primers that produced the TCR alpha and TCR beta cDNA libraries, which carried sample barcodes and UMIs. TCRdb recomputed calls from the 5' RACE reads with MiXCR, one row per CDR3 protein. The sample holds approximately 290,000 distinct CDR3 sequences, just under 20% seen once. Study-wide points: CD4/CD8 balance characterized clones contracting day 15 to 85, and CD4+ skew characterized later expanders.

Germline V gene data show CDR1 as SNHLY and CDR2 as FYNNEI. J was trimmed by 3 bases and V by 4 bases; bases with no gene match: 3. The CDR3 extends over 15 amino acids. The sequence was obtained from a man aged 18 to 29 who had mild COVID-19 (a few samples of this study predate the infection). Cell type and time point are not known. Sequencing used PBMCs or a T cell subset sorted from them (not recorded which). The rearrangement uses TRBV2 and TRBJ2-6, with 7 bases that match TRBD1. The CDR3 reads CASSGDRVGANVLTF. Here the CDR3 DNA reads TGTGCCAGCAGTGGCGACAGGGTTGGGGCCAACGTCCTGACTTTC.